A selection of T cell receptor beta chains follows, all from one sample in a study of shared clonotypes between healthy human individuals. Method: immunoSEQ multiplex PCR; TCRdb's copy keeps in-frame clones and lacks some. The sample lists about 1.5 million clones; around 98% were seen once. Sample: naive CD4+ T cells sorted from blood. Source of these receptors: a man younger than 40 in good health. The CDR3 runs from the conserved cysteine through the conserved F or W. The D gene is left open where the match is weak. For some rows the clone size is stated as once, few or many, or as a class when expanded; others skip it.

v_call	clone_size	d_call	cdr3_length	j_call	cdr3_nt	cdr3_aa
TRBV6-1	NA	NA	12	TRBJ2-7	TGTGCCAGCAGCAACACGAGGTACGAGCAGTACTTC	CASSNTRYEQYF
TRBV11-3	NA	NA	14	TRBJ2-2	TGTGCCAGCAGCTTAAAACCGCCCCCCGGGGAGCTGTTTTTT	CASSLKPPPGELFF
TRBV7-9	NA	TRBD1	17	TRBJ1-1	TGTGCCAGCAGCCCCCGGACAGGTTATATCCCCAACACTGAAGCTTTCTTT	CASSPRTGYIPNTEAFF
TRBV27	NA	NA	14	TRBJ2-1	TGTGCCAGCACTTCGGCGGAACTTTACAATGAGCAGTTCTTC	CASTSAELYNEQFF
TRBV11-3	NA	NA	13	TRBJ1-1	TGTGCCAGCAGCGGACAGCCAAACACTGAAGCTTTCTTT	CASSGQPNTEAFF
TRBV29-1	NA	NA	11	TRBJ2-3	TGCAGCGTTGATTTAGGGGATACGCAGTATTTT	CSVDLGDTQYF
TRBV18	NA	NA	15	TRBJ1-1	TGTGCCAGCTCACCTGCCGGGGGGATTGTCACTGAAGCTTTCTTT	CASSPAGGIVTEAFF
TRBV6-5	once	NA	14	TRBJ2-3	TGTGCCAGCAGTTACAGCGGGTCCCCAGATACGCAGTATTTT	CASSYSGSPDTQYF
TRBV18	NA	NA	15	TRBJ2-5	TGTGCCAGCTCACCTGGCGCACGAGGGTCAGGGACCCAGTACTTC	CASSPGARGSGTQYF
TRBV28	NA	NA	15	TRBJ2-3	TGTGCCAGCAGAAACCAGAGGGCAGCCCCAGATACGCAGTATTTT	CASRNQRAAPDTQYF
TRBV29-1	NA	NA	15	TRBJ1-1	TGCAGCGTTGAAGTGGGGGGGGGCTCGTGGACTGAAGCTTTCTTT	CSVEVGGGSWTEAFF
TRBV5-1	once	NA	14	TRBJ1-1	TGCGCCAGCAGCTTGGCAGCAGGGAGGACTGAAGCTTTCTTT	CASSLAAGRTEAFF
TRBV18	NA	NA	15	TRBJ1-5	TGTGCCAGCTCACCAACAGGGTTTGGCAATCAGCCCCAGCATTTT	CASSPTGFGNQPQHF
TRBV7-6	NA	NA	17	TRBJ2-1	TGTGCCAGCAGCTCAACCAAGACGGTAATCCCGTACAATGAGCAGTTCTTC	CASSSTKTVIPYNEQFF
TRBV5-1	NA	TRBD1	13	TRBJ1-1	TGCGCCAGCAGCCGGGACAGGGTGACTGAAGCTTTCTTT	CASSRDRVTEAFF
TRBV11-2	NA	TRBD2	13	TRBJ2-1	TGTGCCACCTCGAGCGGGAGGGCAAATGAGCAGTTCTTC	CATSSGRANEQFF
TRBV19	NA	NA	15	TRBJ1-5	TGTGCCAGTAGTTCCCCGGGACTTAGCAATCAGCCCCAGCATTTT	CASSSPGLSNQPQHF
TRBV15	NA	NA	18	TRBJ2-7	TGTGCCACCAGCAGAGATCAAGGGTATGAAGCTATCTCCTACGAGCAGTACTTC	CATSRDQGYEAISYEQYF
TRBV28	NA	NA	16	TRBJ2-7	TGTGCCAGCAGCTCACTCGACGCCTCCGAACGATACGAGCAGTACTTC	CASSSLDASERYEQYF
TRBV7-8	NA	NA	13	TRBJ2-3	TGTGCCAGCAGCACATACAGCACAGATACGCAGTATTTT	CASSTYSTDTQYF
TRBV5-1	NA	TRBD1	15	TRBJ2-2	TGCGCCAGCAGCACCGGGGACAGCAACACCGGGGAGCTGTTTTTT	CASSTGDSNTGELFF
TRBV10-2	NA	TRBD2	17	TRBJ2-7	TGCGCCAGCAGTGAGGGGGGGGTGGGCGGAGCGAAATACGAGCAGTACTTC	CASSEGGVGGAKYEQYF
TRBV2	once	NA	15	TRBJ1-5	TGTGCCAGCAGTCCCTCCCACAGGTACAATCAGCCCCAGCATTTT	CASSPSHRYNQPQHF
TRBV7-2	once	NA	13	TRBJ2-7	TGTGCCAGCAGCTTAGAACCCCTATCCTCGCAGTACTTC	CASSLEPLSSQYF
TRBV23-1	NA	NA	16	TRBJ2-1	TGCGCCAGCAGTCAATTCGGGGGTATTGGCTCTAATGAGCAGTTCTTC	CASSQFGGIGSNEQFF
TRBV6-4	NA	NA	12	TRBJ2-3	TGTGCCAGCAAGGTTCCCTCAGATACGCAGTATTTT	CASKVPSDTQYF
TRBV7-2	NA	TRBD2	16	TRBJ2-3	TGTGCCAGCAGCTTCTCTAGCGGGAGGGCCCAAGATACGCAGTATTTT	CASSFSSGRAQDTQYF
TRBV27	NA	NA	17	TRBJ1-1	TGTGCCAGCAAGCTAGGCTGGTCAAACCGGGGGAACACTGAAGCTTTCTTT	CASKLGWSNRGNTEAFF
TRBV2	NA	NA	12	TRBJ1-5	TGTGCCAGCACCGAGAGAAATCAGCCCCAGCATTTT	CASTERNQPQHF
TRBV20-1	NA	TRBD1	11	TRBJ1-4	TGCAGTGCTAGGGGGGAACAGGGGTTGTTTTTT	CSARGEQGLFF
TRBV27	NA	NA	13	TRBJ1-1	TGTGCCAGCAGTCCCGTTCTGAACACTGAAGCTTTCTTT	CASSPVLNTEAFF
TRBV14	NA	NA	16	TRBJ2-3	TGTGCCAGCAGCCAACCCGGGCCCTCCGCCCCAGATACGCAGTATTTT	CASSQPGPSAPDTQYF
TRBV5-1	NA	NA	15	TRBJ2-7	TGCGCCAGCAGCTTGGGTAGGGGTATGAACGACGAGCAGTACTTC	CASSLGRGMNDEQYF
TRBV5-4	NA	TRBD2	15	TRBJ2-3	TGTGCCAGCAGCTTGGCGGGGACTAGCGGAGATACGCAGTATTTT	CASSLAGTSGDTQYF
TRBV9	NA	NA	14	TRBJ2-3	TGTGCCAGCAGCGTCCAGGCTAGCACAGATACGCAGTATTTT	CASSVQASTDTQYF
TRBV9	NA	NA	14	TRBJ2-3	TGTGCCAGCAGCCCGCGACAGAACATAGATACGCAGTATTTT	CASSPRQNIDTQYF
TRBV25-1	NA	TRBD1	18	TRBJ1-1	TGTGCCAGCAGTCCAAGGAGGGTGGGACAGGGGGCGGACACTGAAGCTTTCTTT	CASSPRRVGQGADTEAFF
TRBV5-1	once	TRBD1	14	TRBJ2-5	TGCGCCAGCAGCTTCACAGGGGGATGGGAGACCCAGTACTTC	CASSFTGGWETQYF
TRBV7-8	NA	NA	14	TRBJ1-5	TGTGCCAGCAGCTTATCAGGGTTGAGTCAGCCCCAGCATTTT	CASSLSGLSQPQHF
TRBV11-2	NA	TRBD2	16	TRBJ2-7	TGTGCCAGCAGCCGTCGACTAGCGGGAGTGACTAACGAGCAGTACTTC	CASSRRLAGVTNEQYF
TRBV18	NA	TRBD1	15	TRBJ1-5	TGTGCCAGCTCAACCGACAGGGGCCGGAATCAGCCCCAGCATTTT	CASSTDRGRNQPQHF
TRBV28	NA	TRBD1	16	TRBJ1-3	TGTGCCAGCAGTTTACCCGGGACAGTCTCTGGAAACACCATATATTTT	CASSLPGTVSGNTIYF
TRBV2	once	TRBD1	15	TRBJ2-2	TGTGCCAACACAGTGGACAGGCGACGGGCCGGGGAGCTGTTTTTT	CANTVDRRRAGELFF
TRBV7-2	NA	NA	13	TRBJ1-1	TGTGCCAGCAGCTCCATAGTAAACACTGAAGCTTTCTTT	CASSSIVNTEAFF
TRBV11-2	once	NA	14	TRBJ2-7	TGTGCCAGCAGCCTCCGACTGGTCTCCTACGAGCAGTACTTC	CASSLRLVSYEQYF
TRBV15	NA	TRBD1	15	TRBJ2-7	TGTGCCACCAGCCTTCCAGGACAGGGGGCCTACGAGCAGTACTTC	CATSLPGQGAYEQYF
TRBV5-1	NA	TRBD1	16	TRBJ2-7	TGCGCCAGCAGCCTCCGCGACAGGGGCACCTCCTACGAGCAGTACTTC	CASSLRDRGTSYEQYF
TRBV15	few	NA	13	TRBJ2-5	TGTGCCACCAGCATGGGCGGGGAAGAGACCCAGTACTTC	CATSMGGEETQYF
TRBV6-1	NA	NA	15	TRBJ2-1	TGTGCCAGCAGTGAAGTTACAGGGTCCTACAATGAGCAGTTCTTC	CASSEVTGSYNEQFF
TRBV10-2	NA	TRBD2	17	TRBJ2-7	TGCGCCAGCAGTCAGTCTAGCGGGAGGGCCCCATCCTACGAGCAGTACTTC	CASSQSSGRAPSYEQYF
TRBV6-5	NA	NA	14	TRBJ1-1	TGTGCCAGTCGGACGGGACTGCCGAACACTGAAGCTTTCTTT	CASRTGLPNTEAFF
TRBV19	NA	TRBD1	14	TRBJ1-5	TGTGCCAGTCTGGACAGGGCGGAATTCCAGCCCCAGCATTTT	CASLDRAEFQPQHF
TRBV29-1	once	NA	13	TRBJ2-5	TGCAGCGTTGACCACAGGGCCTCAGAGACCCAGTACTTC	CSVDHRASETQYF
TRBV5-1	NA	NA	14	TRBJ2-3	TGCGCCAGCAGCTTGGTGGCAGGGTCCGATACGCAGTATTTT	CASSLVAGSDTQYF
TRBV7-2	NA	NA	15	TRBJ2-2	TGTGCCAGCAGCTTAGAAACTAGTCTTGCCGGGGAGCTGTTTTTT	CASSLETSLAGELFF
TRBV7-6	once	NA	12	TRBJ1-2	TGTGCCAGCAGCTTAGGGGACTATGGCTACACCTTC	CASSLGDYGYTF
TRBV7-2	NA	TRBD2	16	TRBJ2-1	TGTGCCAGCAGCTTAGCCCTAGCGGGAGAGGGCCATGAGCAGTTCTTC	CASSLALAGEGHEQFF
TRBV14	NA	NA	15	TRBJ1-2	TGTGCCAGCAGCCAAGCTTACAGATCAAACTATGGCTACACCTTC	CASSQAYRSNYGYTF
TRBV5-1	NA	TRBD1	14	TRBJ2-3	TGCGCCAGCAGTCGGACAGGAAGCACAGATACGCAGTATTTT	CASSRTGSTDTQYF